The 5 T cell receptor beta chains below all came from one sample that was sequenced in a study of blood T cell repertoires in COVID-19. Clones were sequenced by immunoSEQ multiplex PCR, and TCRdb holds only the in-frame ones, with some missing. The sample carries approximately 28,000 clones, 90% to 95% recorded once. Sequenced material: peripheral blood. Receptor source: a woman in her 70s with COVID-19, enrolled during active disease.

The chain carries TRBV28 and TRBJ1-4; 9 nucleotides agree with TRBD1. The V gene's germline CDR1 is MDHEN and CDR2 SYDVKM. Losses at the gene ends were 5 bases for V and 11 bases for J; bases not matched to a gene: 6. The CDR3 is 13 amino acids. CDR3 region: CASSTRQGEKLFF. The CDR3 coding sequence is TGTGCCAGCAGTACCCGACAGGGGGAGAAACTGTTTTTT. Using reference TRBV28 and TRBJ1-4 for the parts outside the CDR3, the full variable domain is DVKVTQSSRYLVKRTGEKVFLECVQDMDHENMFWYRQDPGLGLRLIYFSYDVKMKEKGDIPEGYSVSREKKERFSLILESASTNQTSMYLCASSTRQGEKLFFGSGTQLSVL.

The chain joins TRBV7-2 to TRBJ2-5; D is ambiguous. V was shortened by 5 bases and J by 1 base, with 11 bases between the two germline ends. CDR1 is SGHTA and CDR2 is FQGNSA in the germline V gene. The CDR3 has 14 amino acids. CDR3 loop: CASSIPPVQETQYF. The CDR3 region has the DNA TGTGCCAGCAGCATCCCTCCGGTCCAAGAGACCCAGTACTTC.

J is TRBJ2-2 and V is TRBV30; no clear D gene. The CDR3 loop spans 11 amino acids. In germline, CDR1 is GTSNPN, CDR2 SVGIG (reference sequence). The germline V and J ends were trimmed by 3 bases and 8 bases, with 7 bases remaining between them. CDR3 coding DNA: TGTGCCTGGAGGAGGTCGGGGGAGCTGTTTTTT. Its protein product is CAWRRSGELFF.

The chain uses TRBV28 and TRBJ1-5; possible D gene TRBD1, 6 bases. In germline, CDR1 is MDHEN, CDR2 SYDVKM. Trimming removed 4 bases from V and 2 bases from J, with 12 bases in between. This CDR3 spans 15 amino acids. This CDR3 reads CASSSAGDGNQPQHF. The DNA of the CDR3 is TGTGCCAGCAGTTCAGCAGGGGATGGCAATCAGCCCCAGCATTTT. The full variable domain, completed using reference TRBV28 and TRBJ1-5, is DVKVTQSSRYLVKRTGEKVFLECVQDMDHENMFWYRQDPGLGLRLIYFSYDVKMKEKGDIPEGYSVSREKKERFSLILESASTNQTSMYLCASSSAGDGNQPQHFGDGTRLSIL.

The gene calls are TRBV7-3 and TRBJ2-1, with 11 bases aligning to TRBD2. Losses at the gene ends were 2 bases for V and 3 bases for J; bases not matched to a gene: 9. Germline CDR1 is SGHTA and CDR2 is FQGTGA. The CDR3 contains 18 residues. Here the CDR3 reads CASSLAFGTSGFYNEQFF. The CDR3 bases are TGTGCCAGCAGCTTAGCCTTTGGGACTAGCGGATTCTACAATGAGCAGTTCTTC.